This is a list of T cell receptor beta chains from one sample in a study of T cells in localized non-small cell lung cancer. TCRdb keeps only in-frame clones here, not all; method: immunoSEQ multiplex PCR. The table has about 40,000 clones, about 88% seen once. The sample consisted of peripheral blood, taken before any cancer treatment. All receptors come from a man aged 18 to 50 with stage I lung adenocarcinoma. Both conserved end residues are part of each CDR3. The D gene is left open where the match is weak. Expanded clones are given a class, and other clones once, few, many or no size at all.

abundance	v_gene	d_gene	j_gene	CDR3aa	CDR3nt
.	TRBV28	.	TRBJ1-5	CASSNGGVLGLNQPQHF	TGTGCCAGCAGTAATGGTGGGGTCTTGGGGCTGAATCAGCCCCAGCATTTT
.	TRBV10-2	.	TRBJ1-1	CASSDEYNTEAFF	TGCGCCAGCAGTGATGAGTACAACACTGAAGCTTTCTTT
.	TRBV14	TRBD1	TRBJ1-1	CASSQERRQGALTEAFF	TGTGCCAGCAGCCAAGAACGGCGACAGGGGGCACTTACTGAAGCTTTCTTT
.	TRBV10-3	.	TRBJ1-1	CAISESQALNTEAFF	TGTGCCATCAGTGAAAGTCAGGCGTTAAACACTGAAGCTTTCTTT
.	TRBV2	TRBD2	TRBJ2-5	CASGNLILGLAGGSENKETQYF	TGTGCCAGCGGGAACCTTATCCTTGGACTAGCGGGGGGCTCGGAAAATAAAGAGACCCAGTACTTC
once	TRBV18	TRBD1	TRBJ2-2	CASSTGGAVVKTGELFF	TGTGCCAGCTCCACAGGGGGCGCGGTTGTGAAGACCGGGGAGCTGTTTTTT
.	TRBV19	.	TRBJ2-5	CASSIGQGGETQYF	TGTGCCAGTAGTATCGGGCAAGGGGGTGAGACCCAGTACTTC
.	TRBV28	.	TRBJ1-2	CASSLTGYYGYTF	TGTGCCAGCAGTTTGACAGGTTACTATGGCTACACCTTC
.	TRBV6-5	TRBD2	TRBJ2-7	CASSRGGVGEQYF	TGTGCCAGCAGCCGCGGGGGGGTAGGAGAGCAGTACTTC
.	TRBV28	.	TRBJ2-6	CASSGGPGANVLTF	TGTGCCAGCAGCGGGGGCCCTGGGGCCAACGTCCTGACTTTC
.	TRBV7-8	.	TRBJ1-2	CASSPDGGGYTF	TGTGCCAGCAGCCCGGACGGGGGTGGCTACACCTTC
few	TRBV6-5	.	TRBJ2-3	CASSPRDLTDTQYF	TGTGCCAGCAGTCCCAGGGATCTCACAGATACGCAGTATTTT
.	TRBV20-1	.	TRBJ2-1	CSAKDYNEQFF	TGCAGTGCTAAGGACTACAATGAGCAGTTCTTC
.	TRBV11-3	.	TRBJ2-5	CASSDGLKYQETQYF	TGTGCCAGCAGCGACGGTTTAAAGTACCAAGAGACCCAGTACTTC
.	TRBV7-9	.	TRBJ2-5	CASSSTTGGRETQYF	TGTGCCAGCAGCTCCACGACAGGCGGGAGAGAGACCCAGTACTTC
.	TRBV11-2	.	TRBJ1-1	CASSLLPVGTEAFF	TGTGCCAGCAGCTTACTTCCCGTCGGCACTGAAGCTTTCTTT
.	TRBV7-6	TRBD1	TRBJ1-6	CASSLGTGVNSPLHF	TGTGCCAGCAGCTTGGGGACAGGTGTCAATTCACCCCTCCACTTT
.	TRBV7-3	.	TRBJ1-2	CASSLRARTARGANYGYTF	TGTGCCAGCAGCTTAAGGGCCCGGACAGCTCGGGGTGCTAACTATGGCTACACCTTC
.	TRBV19	TRBD1	TRBJ1-2	CASKRDRRRNYGYTF	TGTGCCAGTAAAAGGGACAGGAGACGAAACTATGGCTACACCTTC
once	TRBV10-1	TRBD1	TRBJ1-5	CASSGTGGSNQPQHF	TGCGCCAGCAGTGGGACAGGGGGGTCAAATCAGCCCCAGCATTTT
.	TRBV5-6	.	TRBJ1-1	CASSLPNTEAFF	TGTGCCAGCAGCCTTCCCAACACTGAAGCTTTCTTT
.	TRBV30	.	TRBJ1-2	CAWRDVTNYGYTF	TGTGCCTGGAGGGACGTTACTAACTATGGCTACACCTTC
.	TRBV2	.	TRBJ1-1	CASSNGPEAFF	TGTGCCAGCAGTAATGGGCCAGAAGCTTTCTTT
.	TRBV7-9	TRBD2	TRBJ2-1	CASRTSRELGPNNEQFF	TGTGCCAGCAGGACTAGCCGAGAATTAGGGCCGAACAATGAGCAGTTCTTC
few	TRBV9	.	TRBJ1-2	CASGGDLRGYTF	TGTGCCAGTGGGGGGGACCTTCGTGGCTACACCTTC
.	TRBV7-2	.	TRBJ2-7	CASSLGHQTYEQYF	TGTGCCAGCAGCTTAGGCCACCAGACCTACGAGCAGTACTTC
.	TRBV4-1	TRBD1	TRBJ1-2	CASSQGGRGLSGYTF	TGCGCCAGCAGCCAAGGCGGCAGGGGGCTCTCTGGCTACACCTTC
.	TRBV6-1	.	TRBJ1-2	CASSEQVFRPTNYGYTF	TGTGCCAGCAGTGAACAAGTCTTCCGACCCACTAACTATGGCTACACCTTC
.	TRBV28	.	TRBJ1-1	CASSSLQITHGGTEAFF	TGTGCCAGCAGTTCCTTACAGATTACCCACGGTGGCACTGAAGCTTTCTTT